This T cell receptor beta chain originates from a study of blood T cell repertoires in COVID-19. A Seattle source enrolled patients during active infection and followed them longitudinally. In the original workflow: Estimates of nucleated cell counts were drawn from the amplification of reference gene primers. Profiled with immunoSEQ multiplex PCR; TCRdb holds only in-frame clones, not every one. From that table come the V and J calls and clone size; the DNA was used to work out D and trimming. The data contain 90,000 or so clones, 90% of them seen just once; the ten biggest clones take up over 6.5%. CDR3 length: 14 residues. V was pared by 0 bases and J by 9 bases, with 15 bases between. The germline CDR1 and CDR2 sequences are MNHEY and SVGAGI.

The clonotype originates from a man aged 18 to 30 with COVID-19, enrolled during active disease. The chain combines TRBV6-5 with TRBJ2-7, with D maybe TRBD2 (5 bases). Sequenced material: peripheral blood. CDR3 protein: CASSYSAPQSGQYF. CDR3 nucleotide sequence: TGTGCCAGCAGTTACTCCGCCCCCCAAAGCGGGCAGTACTTC.